These T cell receptor beta chains were read from a single sample in a study of human T cells and chemical hapten exposure. TCRdb reprocessed the RACE reads via MiXCR and lists one record per CDR3 protein. The sample has 380,000 or so distinct CDR3 sequences, about 4.4% seen once. Sequencing used whole blood, obtained in connection with sensitization to the hapten diphenylcyclopropenone (DPC). The receptor source for this set is a woman aged 45-65 years with alopecia areata. Some clones in this sample may be carry-over from other donors' samples. The CDR3 runs from the conserved cysteine through the conserved F or W.

>TRBJ2-7|TRBV10-3
CATTLSGTSGTYEQYF
>TRBJ2-5|TRBV6-6
CASSRSADRVQETQYF
>TRBJ1-6|TRBV12-3/TRBV12-4
CASSNRDVHSPLHF
>TRBJ1-2|TRBV28
CASSLSSISNRGKSNYGYTF
>TRBJ2-7|TRBV4-2
CASSQDGGSGPSGQYF
>TRBJ1-2|TRBV7-2
CASSLGGTHNSLGYTF
>TRBJ2-4|TRBV20-1
CSARAPYRPKNIQYF
>TRBJ1-1|TRBV5-4
CASSSADRGATEAFF
>TRBJ2-7|TRBV20-1
CSAATGAAYEQYF
>TRBJ1-1|TRBV29-1
CSVEGGRGEAFF
>TRBJ2-7|TRBV20-1
CSARSAPRLAGLRGTYEQYF
>TRBJ2-7|TRBV12-3/TRBV12-4
CASSRGLEQYF
>TRBJ2-1|TRBV16
CASTPWRGTYNEQFF
>TRBJ1-2|TRBV7-2
CASSLARTEGYGYTF
>TRBJ2-3|TRBV9
CASSGDAHRTSGTDTQYF
>TRBJ1-1|TRBV28
CASRPGTDGGNTEAFF
>TRBJ1-6|TRBV6-1
CASSVGRTYNSPLHF
>TRBJ2-6|TRBV11-2
CASSPGTSFSGANVLTF
>TRBJ1-5|TRBV20-1
CSASRQNQPQHF
>TRBJ1-5|TRBV24-1
CATSALYQPQHF
>TRBJ2-1|TRBV5-5
CASSQITGGEQFF
>TRBJ2-6|TRBV6-5
CASNLLGRPSGANVLTF
>TRBJ2-5|TRBV19
CATRGGRGQETQYF